The sequence of this TCR beta chain was determined in a study of PD-L1 blockade in urothelial cancer. Study context: Samples of blood were analyzed 3 weeks (second dose) and 6 weeks after treatment start.

Details on this clone: The antigen is undetermined.

The time point is: pretreatment peripheral blood. Urothelial carcinoma affected the patients, and it was locally advanced or metastatic. Using immunoSEQ multiplex PCR, the repertoire was profiled, and TCRdb retains in-frame clones only, with some absent. The sample holds around 40,000 clones, roughly nine tenths seen once. V was cut by 1 base and J by 2 bases, with 12 bases left in between. The CDR3 loop spans 16 amino acids. CDR1 and CDR2 from the germline V gene are KGHSH and LQKENI. Whole-study findings and limits: Stronger expansion of tumor-associated clones in blood at 3 weeks distinguished durable-benefit patients.

Material: PBMCs, obtained around atezolizumab (anti-PD-L1) treatment. The chain uses TRBV18 and TRBJ2-1; weak D call: TRBD2 (6 bases). The clonotype originates from a woman aged 55-69 years with urothelial cancer. CDR3 nucleotide sequence: TGTGCCAGCTCACCACTTCCTGTAGCGGCCTACAATGAGCAGTTCTTC. Amino acids: CASSPLPVAAYNEQFF.